These 25 T cell receptor beta chains share one sample of origin, sequenced in a study of blood T cell repertoires in COVID-19 (dated by TCRdb to the early 2020s). The library was produced with the immunoSEQ multiplex PCR assay. TCRdb stores this immuneACCESS table with in-frame sequences only. Part of the clones is absent; in the studies checked, under half of the shortfall reflects unresolved V genes, and no reason is known for the rest. Here the sample has about 140,000 clones; over 80% occur a single time. Together, the top ten hold roughly 12% of the sample. Sequencing was performed on PBMCs or T cells enriched from blood (not recorded which). Source of these receptors: a man aged 55-75 years who had recovered from COVID-19.

The CDR3 DNA is TGTGCCAGCAGTGAGGTAGCCTCCTACAATGAGCAGTTCTTC. Protein product: CASSEVASYNEQFF. The chain has TRBV2 and TRBJ2-1, with D hard to call. Germline V gene data show CDR1 as SNHLY and CDR2 as FYNNEI. Trimming cost V 3 bases and J 0 bases, with 6 bases left between them. The CDR3 covers 14 residues.

The chain combines TRBV19 with TRBJ2-3; no firm D call. This CDR3 spans 11 amino acids. Trimming cost V 7 bases and J 8 bases, with 10 bases left between them. Germline V lookup: CDR1 LNHDA, CDR2 SQIVND (reference sequence). As DNA, the CDR3 is TGTGCCAGTATTGGGCCCGGTACGCAGTATTTT. This sequence encodes CASIGPGTQYF.

This clone was seen just once. This rearrangement joins TRBV5-8 to TRBJ2-7; a weak D match, TRBD2 (6 bases). In germline, CDR1 is SGHTS, CDR2 YDEGEE. CDR3 size: 14 residues. V lost 4 bases to trimming and J lost 2 bases, with 13 bases between them. The chain's CDR3 is CASSGGVTTYEQYF. The CDR3, as DNA: TGTGCCAGCAGCGGCGGGGTAACTACCTACGAGCAGTACTTC.

This chain connects TRBV7-9 to TRBJ2-7; D call uncertain. Germline V gene sequence: CDR1 SEHNR, CDR2 FQNEAQ (reference sequence). V was cut by 5 bases and J by 2 bases, with 10 bases left in between. The CDR3 has 13 amino acids. The CDR3 coding sequence is TGTGCCAGCAGCAGAAACGGTCCCTACGAGCAGTACTTC. Translation gives CASSRNGPYEQYF. Based on the CDR3 plus reference TRBV7-9 and TRBJ2-7, the full variable domain is DTGVSQNPRHKITKRGQNVTFRCDPISEHNRLYWYRQTLGQGPEFLTYFQNEAQLEKSRLLSDRFSAERPKGSFSTLEIQRTEQGDSAMYLCASSRNGPYEQYFGPGTRLTVT.

The table lists this clone with a few counts. The CDR3 nucleotides are TGTGCCAGCAGCTTGGGGGCTCAGGGTTCCTATAATTCACCCCTCCACTTT. Amino acid sequence: CASSLGAQGSYNSPLHF. This chain connects TRBV5-4 to TRBJ1-6, with D possibly TRBD1 on 5 matching bases. V lost 0 bases and J lost 1, with 11 bases in between. CDR1 SGHNT and CDR2 YYREEE come from the germline V gene (reference sequence). This CDR3 spans 17 amino acids.

A single count supports this clone. The chain carries TRBV5-6 and TRBJ1-4; possibly TRBD1 for D (5 bases). CDR1 and CDR2 (germline): SGHDT, YYEEEE. The CDR3 has 15 residues. Trimming stripped 4 bases from V and 0 bases from J, with 10 bases between. Here the CDR3 reads CASSDRISTNEKLFF. The CDR3 coding sequence is TGTGCCAGCAGCGACAGAATATCAACTAATGAAAAACTGTTTTTT.

V gene TRBV19 combines with J gene TRBJ1-1; a possible D gene is TRBD1 (6 bases). The CDR3 extends over 11 amino acids. Trimming shortened V by 3 bases and J by 10 bases, and 9 bases separated the two germline ends. Per germline, CDR1 LNHDA and CDR2 SQIVND (reference sequence). The CDR3 DNA reads TGTGCCAGTAGTATCGACAGGTCAGCTTTCTTT. As protein: CASSIDRSAFF. Based on the CDR3 plus reference TRBV19 and TRBJ1-1, the full variable domain is DGGITQSPKYLFRKEGQNVTLSCEQNLNHDAMYWYRQDPGQGLRLIYYSQIVNDFQKGDIAEGYSVSREKKESFPLTVTSAQKNPTAFYLCASSIDRSAFFGQGTRLTVV.

CDR3 DNA sequence: TGTGCCAGCAGCGGTAGCGGGGGGGCTTCCGAGCAGTACTTC. Its translation is CASSGSGGASEQYF. This rearrangement joins TRBV7-9 to TRBJ2-7; 11 bases fit TRBD2. V lost 5 bases to trimming and J lost 6 bases; unmatched junction nucleotides: 6. CDR3 size: 14 residues. The germline V gene encodes CDR1 SEHNR and CDR2 FQNEAQ (reference sequence).

The chain carries TRBV3-1 (or the pseudogene TRBV3-2) and TRBJ2-1; TRBD2 aligns across 8 bases. CDR3 length: 15 amino acids. Trimming at V came to 4 bases and at J to 2 bases, leaving 4 bases not matched to a gene. Germline CDR1 reads LGHDT; CDR2 reads YNNKEL (reference sequence). The CDR3 DNA sequence: TGTGCCAGCAGCCCGAGACTAGCGCCCTACAATGAGCAGTTCTTC. It translates to CASSPRLAPYNEQFF.

The V call is TRBV11-2, the J call TRBJ1-2; 7 positions agree with TRBD1. The CDR3 is 14 residues long. CDR1 is SGHAT, CDR2 FQNNGV, per germline. J lost 4 bases, V lost 7 bases, and 9 bases had no gene match. CDR3 in amino acids: CASNPLGGAYGYTF. For the CDR3, the DNA is TGTGCCAGCAACCCCCTAGGGGGCGCCTATGGCTACACCTTC.

In nucleotides, the CDR3 is TGTGCCAGCAGCGGTAGAGGCTTACTGGCAGAGCCCCAGCATTTT. Translation gives CASSGRGLLAEPQHF. The gene calls are TRBV9 and TRBJ1-5; no reliable D call. The germline CDR1 and CDR2 sequences are SGDLS and YYNGEE. Trimming pared 3 bases from V and 8 bases from J, leaving 18 bases between. The length of the CDR3 is 15 residues. Looking up the rest from reference TRBV9 and TRBJ1-5 gives the full variable domain: DSGVTQTPKHLITATGQRVTLRCSPRSGDLSVYWYQQSLDQGLQFLIQYYNGEERAKGNILERFSAQQFPDLHSELNLSSLELGDSALYFCASSGRGLLAEPQHFGDGTRLSIL.

This clone was detected only once. The gene calls are TRBV7-9 and TRBJ2-5; D perhaps matches TRBD2 (6 bases). Trimming took 1 base from V and 4 from J, leaving 10 bases between them. The CDR3 extends over 14 amino acids. Germline lookup yields CDR1 SEHNR and CDR2 FQNEAQ (reference sequence). The CDR3 nucleotides are TGTGCCAGCAGCTTAGTCGGGAGTGGAGAGACCCAGTACTTC. It translates to CASSLVGSGETQYF.

The chain carries TRBV28 and TRBJ1-1; possibly TRBD1 for D (5 bases). Trimming left V 6 bases short and J 0 bases short, with 11 bases between. In germline, CDR1 is MDHEN, CDR2 SYDVKM. The CDR3 extends over 14 amino acids. The CDR3 bases are TGTGCCAGCAGGTTGGGGGGGGTGAACACTGAAGCTTTCTTT. Amino acid sequence: CASRLGGVNTEAFF. Based on the CDR3 plus reference TRBV28 and TRBJ1-1, the full variable domain is DVKVTQSSRYLVKRTGEKVFLECVQDMDHENMFWYRQDPGLGLRLIYFSYDVKMKEKGDIPEGYSVSREKKERFSLILESASTNQTSMYLCASRLGGVNTEAFFGQGTRLTVV.

The rearrangement joins TRBV28 to TRBJ1-4; the D gene is possibly TRBD1 (6 bases). CDR1 MDHEN and CDR2 SYDVKM come from the germline V gene. The CDR3 runs to 16 residues. V was clipped by 7 bases and J by 3 bases, with 18 bases between them. The CDR3 here is CASKINPGVSNEKLFF. The CDR3 coding sequence is TGTGCCAGCAAAATCAACCCAGGGGTGTCTAATGAAAAACTGTTTTTT.

This clone was observed a handful of times. V gene TRBV5-4 combines with J gene TRBJ1-6; 9 bases line up with TRBD1. The CDR3 runs 16 residues. Trimming took 3 bases from V and 6 from J; bases not matched to a gene: 7. From germline, CDR1 is SGHNT and CDR2 YYREEE (reference sequence). In nucleotides, the CDR3 is TGTGCCAGCAGCTCCAGACCGGGACAGGGTAATTCACCCCTCCACTTT. Translated, it gives CASSSRPGQGNSPLHF.

This rearrangement joins TRBV2 to TRBJ2-1; 10 positions match TRBD1. Losses at the gene ends were 8 bases for V and 4 bases for J; bases not matched to a gene: 2. This CDR3 has 13 amino acids. The germline V gene encodes CDR1 SNHLY and CDR2 FYNNEI. In DNA, the CDR3 is TGTGCCAGCCTGGACAGGGGGTACAATGAGCAGTTCTTC. This encodes CASLDRGYNEQFF.

This clone was seen only once. The J gene is TRBJ2-5, the V gene TRBV28; TRBD1 matches at 12 bases. V trimming: 6 bases; J trimming: 5 bases; junction bases outside the gene matches: 10. The CDR3 length is 16 residues. The germline V gene encodes CDR1 MDHEN and CDR2 SYDVKM. The CDR3, as DNA: TGTGCCAGCAGAAGCTTCGGGACAGGGGGCGGTGAGACCCAGTACTTC. Its protein product is CASRSFGTGGGETQYF.

V and J are TRBV27 and TRBJ2-1; TRBD2 is a possible D gene (5 bases). The CDR3 is 14 residues long. The germline gives CDR1 MNHEY, CDR2 SMNVEV (reference sequence). V was clipped by 5 bases and J by 5 bases, with 13 bases between them. The CDR3 DNA follows: TGTGCCAGCAGTCCACAGACTACAAACAATGAGCAGTTCTTC. Protein product: CASSPQTTNNEQFF.

The chain employs TRBV5-5 and TRBJ2-5, with D possibly matching TRBD2 (6 bases). Per the germline V gene, CDR1 is SGHKS and CDR2 is YYEKEE (reference sequence). The V end was cut by 5 bases, the J end by 2 bases, with 13 bases between. The length of the CDR3 is 14 residues. The CDR3 loop is CASSRAGPQETQYF. The DNA of the CDR3 is TGTGCCAGCAGTCGGGCGGGGCCACAAGAGACCCAGTACTTC. Supplemented by reference TRBV5-5 and TRBJ2-5, the full variable domain reads DAGVTQSPTHLIKTRGQQVTLRCSPISGHKSVSWYQQVLGQGPQFIFQYYEKEERGRGNFPDRFSARQFPNYSSELNVNALLLGDSALYLCASSRAGPQETQYFGPGTRLLVL.

The chain couples TRBV5-8 to TRBJ1-5; D not certain. This CDR3 region has 16 residues. The germline V gene has CDR1 SGHTS and CDR2 YDEGEE. Trimming cost V 0 bases and J 2 bases, with 12 bases left between them. DNA for the CDR3: TGTGCCAGCAGCTTGGGGTTCGCGGCAGGCAATCAGCCCCAGCATTTT. Translation gives CASSLGFAAGNQPQHF.

This sequence joins TRBV24-1 and TRBJ2-2; TRBD2 matches at 11 bases. The CDR3 length is 17 residues. Germline V gene data show CDR1 as KGHDR and CDR2 as SFDVKD. J was trimmed by 0 bases and V by 4 bases; bases with no gene match: 3. Here the CDR3 reads CATSEIAGGTNTGELFF. CDR3 sequence (DNA): TGTGCCACCAGTGAAATAGCGGGGGGGACGAACACCGGGGAGCTGTTTTTT.

J is TRBJ2-1 and V is TRBV7-3; D perhaps matches TRBD1 (5 bases). V lost 0 bases, J lost 9 bases, and 9 bases lay in between. This CDR3 has 13 residues. Germline V gene data show CDR1 as SGHTA and CDR2 as FQGTGA. CDR3 amino acids: CASSLTGHSEQFF. The CDR3 bases are TGTGCCAGCAGCTTAACGGGGCATAGTGAGCAGTTCTTC.

The chain recombines TRBV5-1 with TRBJ2-7; D is unclear. The CDR3 has 14 amino acids. Looked up from germline, CDR1 is SGHRS and CDR2 is YFSETQ. V was shortened by 0 bases and J by 1 base, with 8 bases between the two germline ends. The CDR3 sequence is CASSLVVSSYEQYF. Written as DNA, the CDR3 is TGCGCCAGCAGCTTGGTTGTTTCTTCCTACGAGCAGTACTTC. Variable domain in full (rest from reference TRBV5-1 and TRBJ2-7): KAGVTQTPRYLIKTRGQQVTLSCSPISGHRSVSWYQQTPGQGLQFLFEYFSETQRNKGNFPGRFSGRQFSNSRSEMNVSTLELGDSALYLCASSLVVSSYEQYFGPGTRLTVT.

The rearrangement links TRBV7-6 to TRBJ2-7; 10 bases agree with TRBD2. J gave up 6 bases and V 5 bases, and 16 bases lay outside the gene matches. The V gene's germline CDR1 is SGHVS and CDR2 FNYEAQ. This CDR3 spans 17 amino acids. The CDR3 DNA reads TGTGCCAGCAGCCGCTACCCCACTAGCGGGATTTTAATCGAGCAGTACTTC. This translates into CASSRYPTSGILIEQYF.

The genes are TRBV5-1 and TRBJ2-6, with a weak D call TRBD1 (6 bases). V lost 4 bases to trimming and J lost 4 bases, with 9 bases between them. This CDR3 has 14 residues. The germline V gene has CDR1 SGHRS and CDR2 YFSETQ. CDR3 sequence reads: CASSPGAGANVLTF. In nucleotides, the CDR3 is TGCGCCAGCAGCCCAGGGGCCGGGGCCAACGTCCTGACTTTC. The whole variable domain, remainder taken from reference TRBV5-1 and TRBJ2-6, is KAGVTQTPRYLIKTRGQQVTLSCSPISGHRSVSWYQQTPGQGLQFLFEYFSETQRNKGNFPGRFSGRQFSNSRSEMNVSTLELGDSALYLCASSPGAGANVLTFGAGSRLTVL.